Included here is one T cell receptor beta chain sequence, with context. These data originate in a study of blood T cell repertoires in COVID-19. The overall study: Samples representing acute and convalescent COVID-19 were sourced from the United States, Italy and Spain. Nucleic acid was either cDNA or gDNA, and it came from T cells, B-cell-depleted T cells, or PBMCs.

Original processing methods: Estimation of nucleated cell counts relied on the amplification of reference gene primers. Data came from immunoSEQ multiplex PCR; TCRdb stores just in-frame clones and leaves some out. The D gene and trimming were derived from the DNA, and the V and J assignments and clone size from that table. Here the sample spans 70,000 to 95,000 clones, 88% being singletons. This CDR3 is built from 16 residues. After removal of 1 base from V and 4 bases from J, the junction contained 7 bases not matched to a gene. Germline CDR1 and CDR2: SGHTA and FQGTGA. The sample comprised peripheral blood. This chain links TRBV7-3 with TRBJ2-3, with 8 nucleotides matching TRBD2. This receptor was identified in a woman older than 75 with active COVID-19. CDR3 sequence (DNA): TGTGCCAGCAGCTTAAACGGCGGGAGGAATGCAGATACGCAGTATTTT. The encoded protein is CASSLNGGRNADTQYF. The variable domain in full, completed from reference TRBV7-3 and TRBJ2-3, reads GAGVSQTPSNKVTEKGKYVELRCDPISGHTALYWYRQSLGQGPEFLIYFQGTGAADDSGLPNDRFFAVRPEGSVSTLKIQRTERGDSAVYLCASSLNGGRNADTQYFGPGTRLTVL.